This T cell receptor (beta chain) was recovered during a study of regulatory T cells in long-lasting Graves disease. The CDR3 totals 14 residues. The germline V gene has CDR1 LGHDT and CDR2 YNNKEL (reference sequence). The germline V and J ends were trimmed by 4 bases and 3 bases, with 10 bases remaining between them. Broader study findings: Under persistent disease, TRBV28, TRBJ1-2 and TRBJ2-5 were used preferentially.

In this sample, this clonotype turned up many times. The antigen is undetermined. Building of the TCR beta libraries involved iRepertoire HTBI primers and Arm-PCR of CDR3 regions. Original processing methods: Sequenced samples collectively carried 60 to 75 TRBV and some 15 TRBJ segments. MiXCR, applied by TCRdb to the multiplex PCR reads, yields one record per CDR3 protein. TCRdb's processing, not the authors' own work, is the source of the V and J calls. The sample records under 300,000 distinct CDR3 sequences, 15% to 20% being singletons. Noted time point: newly diagnosed GD, antithyroid drugs for less than 3 months. Preparation of the TCR library used RNA extracted from PBMCs. Guidelines of the American Thyroid Association were used to diagnose Graves' disease. From an endocrinology department in Xi'an, China, came the patients.

This TCR derives from a female donor with Graves disease. The sequenced sample was peripheral blood mononuclear cells (PBMCs), obtained at new diagnosis, from a patient treated with antithyroid drugs. The rearrangement joins TRBV3-1 to TRBJ1-3; D is ambiguous. CDR3 bases: TGTGCCAGCAGCCCTATGGTAGATGGAAACACCATATATTTT. Encoded protein: CASSPMVDGNTIYF.